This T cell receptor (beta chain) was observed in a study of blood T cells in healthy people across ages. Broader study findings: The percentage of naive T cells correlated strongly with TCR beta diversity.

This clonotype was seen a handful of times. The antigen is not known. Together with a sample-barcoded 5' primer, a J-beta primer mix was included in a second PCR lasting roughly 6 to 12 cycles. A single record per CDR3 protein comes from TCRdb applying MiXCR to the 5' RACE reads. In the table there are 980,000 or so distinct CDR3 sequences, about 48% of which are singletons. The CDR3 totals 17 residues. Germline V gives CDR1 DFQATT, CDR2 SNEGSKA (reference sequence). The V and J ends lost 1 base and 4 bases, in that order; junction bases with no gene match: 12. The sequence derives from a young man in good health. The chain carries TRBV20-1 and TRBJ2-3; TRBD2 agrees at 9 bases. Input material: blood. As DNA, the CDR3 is TGCAGTGCTAGAGTGTATGGGCGGGGGGGGGTCGCAGATACGCAGTATTTT. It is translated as CSARVYGRGGVADTQYF.